This T cell receptor (beta chain) appears in the sequencing data of a study of blood T cell repertoires in COVID-19. Looking at the study overall: Acute-phase and convalescent COVID-19 samples originated in the United States, Italy and Spain. Sample material is recorded as cDNA or gDNA derived from T cells, B-cell-depleted T cells, or PBMCs.

V shed 10 bases, J shed 7 bases, and the junction held 12 bases outside the gene matches. In germline, CDR1 is MRHNA, CDR2 SNTAGT. The CDR3 has 14 amino acids. Authors' methods: Reference gene primer amplification in the assay estimated nucleated cell counts. Clones were sequenced by immunoSEQ multiplex PCR, and TCRdb holds only the in-frame ones, with some missing. V, J and clone size are taken as reported in that table, and D and trimming were inferred from the DNA itself. The table shows some 230,000 clones, with roughly 90% occurring only once. Specimen: peripheral blood. This sequence was found in a man under 40 who had recovered from COVID-19. The rearrangement uses TRBV6-4 and TRBJ2-2; the match to TRBD1 covers 7 bases. This chain's CDR3 is CATSEGAHGGELFF. The DNA for the CDR3 is TGTGCCACTTCAGAGGGGGCCCACGGCGGGGAGCTGTTTTTT.